The entry below describes one T cell receptor (beta chain). These data belong to a study of shared T cell receptors in the human thymus. V was pared by 4 bases and J by 0 bases, with 12 bases between. Germline V lookup: CDR1 MNHEY, CDR2 SVGAGI. The CDR3 loop spans 15 amino acids. This table comes from immunoSEQ multiplex PCR, and its TCRdb copy is limited to in-frame clones, with some not included. The sample shows hundreds of thousands of clones, 70% to 90% of them seen only once. A further study also used this sample, focusing on human thymus T cells. That publication notes: Thymus tissue was removed during corrective cardiac surgery. Biased V and J segment usage appeared in thymus and peripheral blood. Related research examined unrelated individuals and reported that their thymic repertoires overlapped highly.

The sample was thymocytes. V usage is TRBV6-5 and J usage is TRBJ2-5; weak D call: TRBD1 (6 bases). The receptor's source is a boy in the first two years of life with a congenital heart defect. The CDR3 sequence is CASSFDRDNQETQYF. The CDR3 region has the DNA TGTGCCAGCAGTTTCGACCGGGACAACCAAGAGACCCAGTACTTC.